This T cell receptor beta chain was obtained from a study of radiotherapy plus CTLA-4 blockade in lung cancer. Across the study: Patients showed objective responses in 15% to 20% of cases, and disease control was achieved by around 30%. Study-wide findings and caveats: Blood-borne expansion of tumor-derived TCR clones followed radiotherapy plus ipilimumab. Best predicting response, reportedly, were early blood T cell clone dynamics, with interferon-beta.

Trimming shortened V by 1 base and J by 6 bases, and 10 bases separated the two germline ends. Germline V lookup: CDR1 SEHNR, CDR2 FQNEAQ (reference sequence). The CDR3 length is 15 residues. Receiving focal radiation plus CTLA-4 blockade with ipilimumab were patients who had chemo-refractory metastatic non-small-cell lung cancer. The data were produced by immunoSEQ multiplex PCR, yet TCRdb's version contains in-frame clones alone and is incomplete. The sample contains roughly 100,000 clones, around 85% of which appear only once. Of note for this clone: No antigen is known for it.

The clonotype was recovered from a human donor with non-small cell lung cancer that progressed on radiotherapy plus ipilimumab. Some clones in this sample may be carry-over from other donors' samples. The sequencing used peripheral blood, collected from a patient treated with radiotherapy plus ipilimumab. This chain joins TRBV7-9 and TRBJ1-6; perhaps TRBD1 as D (5 bases). Written as DNA, the CDR3 is TGTGCCAGCAGCTTAGGGACAACCACTAATTCACCCCTCCACTTT. Its protein product is CASSLGTTTNSPLHF.